This TCR beta chain was documented in a study of shared clonotypes between healthy human individuals. Overall study results and limits: There were few donors, and this limited the genetic and exposure-history diversity represented. Among a few donors, roughly 5.4% of naive CD4 clonotypes were found in common.

Trimming left V 3 bases short and J 5 bases short, with 3 bases between. Looked up from germline, CDR1 is SGDLS and CDR2 is YYNGEE. The CDR3 has 11 residues. Data came from immunoSEQ multiplex PCR; TCRdb stores just in-frame clones and leaves some out. The data show 150,000 to 200,000 clones, 85% to 95% seen once. A note on this clone: Its cognate antigen is unknown.

V usage is TRBV9 and J usage is TRBJ2-1; D gene ambiguous. The receptor comes from a woman under 40 in good health. The source material was naive CD4+ T cells sorted from blood. This sample's subset: CD45RA+ positively selected. The CDR3 nucleotides read TGTGCCAGCAGCGCCCACAATGAGCAGTTCTTC. This sequence encodes CASSAHNEQFF.